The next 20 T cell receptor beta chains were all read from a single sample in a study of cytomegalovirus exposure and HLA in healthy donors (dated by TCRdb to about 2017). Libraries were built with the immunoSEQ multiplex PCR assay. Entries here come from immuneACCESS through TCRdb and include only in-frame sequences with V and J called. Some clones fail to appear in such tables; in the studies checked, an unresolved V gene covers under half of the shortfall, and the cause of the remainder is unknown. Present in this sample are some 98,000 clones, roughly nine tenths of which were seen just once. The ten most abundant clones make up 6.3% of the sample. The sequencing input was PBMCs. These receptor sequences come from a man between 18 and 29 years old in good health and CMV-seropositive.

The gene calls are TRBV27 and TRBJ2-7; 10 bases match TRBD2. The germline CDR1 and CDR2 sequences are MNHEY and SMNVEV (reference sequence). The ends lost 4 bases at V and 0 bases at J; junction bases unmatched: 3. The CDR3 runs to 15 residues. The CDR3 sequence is CASSSERGGSYEQYF. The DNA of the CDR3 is TGTGCCAGCAGTTCCGAGCGGGGGGGCTCCTACGAGCAGTACTTC.

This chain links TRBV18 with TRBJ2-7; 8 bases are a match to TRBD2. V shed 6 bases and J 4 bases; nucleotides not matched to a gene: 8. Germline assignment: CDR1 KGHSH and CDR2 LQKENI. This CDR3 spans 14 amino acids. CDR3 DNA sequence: TGTGCCAGCTCGGAGCGGGGGTTCGGGTACGAGCAGTACTTC. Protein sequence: CASSERGFGYEQYF. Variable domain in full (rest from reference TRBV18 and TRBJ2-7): NAGVMQNPRHLVRRRGQEARLRCSPMKGHSHVYWYRQLPEEGLKFMVYLQKENIIDESGMPKERFSAEFPKEGPSILRIQQVVRGDSAAYFCASSERGFGYEQYFGPGTRLTVT.

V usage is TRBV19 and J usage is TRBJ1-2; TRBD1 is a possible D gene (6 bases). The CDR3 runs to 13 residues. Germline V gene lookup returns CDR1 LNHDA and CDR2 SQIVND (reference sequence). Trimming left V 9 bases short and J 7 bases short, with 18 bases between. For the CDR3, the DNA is TGTGCCAGCCGCGGGGGCTTTTATTCTGGCTACACCTTC. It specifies CASRGGFYSGYTF.

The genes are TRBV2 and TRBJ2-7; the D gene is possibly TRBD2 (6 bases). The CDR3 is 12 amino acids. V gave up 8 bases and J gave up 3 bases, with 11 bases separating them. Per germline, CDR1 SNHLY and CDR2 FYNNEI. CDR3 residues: CASREILYEQYF. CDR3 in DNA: TGTGCCAGCCGGGAGATTCTCTACGAGCAGTACTTC.

CDR3 region: CASLQRVTDTQYF. The CDR3 coding sequence is TGTGCCAGCTTACAGAGGGTGACAGATACGCAGTATTTT. J is TRBJ2-3 and V is TRBV28; tentative D call: TRBD2 (5 bases). This CDR3 spans 13 amino acids. CDR1 is MDHEN and CDR2 is SYDVKM in the germline V gene. Between the trimmed V and J ends, which lost 8 bases and 3 bases, there was a span of 12 bases.

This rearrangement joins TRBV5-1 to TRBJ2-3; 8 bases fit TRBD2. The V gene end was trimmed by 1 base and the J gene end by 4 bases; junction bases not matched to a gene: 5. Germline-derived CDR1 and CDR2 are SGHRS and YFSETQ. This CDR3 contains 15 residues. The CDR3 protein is CASSLSGSLPDTQYF. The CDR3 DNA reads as TGCGCCAGCAGCTTGAGCGGGAGTCTGCCAGATACGCAGTATTTT. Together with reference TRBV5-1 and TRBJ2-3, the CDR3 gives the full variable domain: KAGVTQTPRYLIKTRGQQVTLSCSPISGHRSVSWYQQTPGQGLQFLFEYFSETQRNKGNFPGRFSGRQFSNSRSEMNVSTLELGDSALYLCASSLSGSLPDTQYFGPGTRLTVL.

The CDR3 nucleotides read TGTGCCAGCAGTCCCCGGGGTAGCGTACCTGAAAAACTGTTTTTT. Protein: CASSPRGSVPEKLFF. This sequence joins TRBV27 and TRBJ1-4; D is undetermined. Germline CDR1 reads MNHEY; CDR2 reads SMNVEV (reference sequence). The CDR3 totals 15 residues. V lost 5 bases, J lost 7 bases, and 17 bases lay in between.

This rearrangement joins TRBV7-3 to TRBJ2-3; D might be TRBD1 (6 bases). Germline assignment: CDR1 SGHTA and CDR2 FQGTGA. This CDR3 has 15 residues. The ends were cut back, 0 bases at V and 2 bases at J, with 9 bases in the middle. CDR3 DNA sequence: TGTGCCAGCAGCTTAACAGGGGGTATCACAGATACGCAGTATTTT. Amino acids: CASSLTGGITDTQYF.

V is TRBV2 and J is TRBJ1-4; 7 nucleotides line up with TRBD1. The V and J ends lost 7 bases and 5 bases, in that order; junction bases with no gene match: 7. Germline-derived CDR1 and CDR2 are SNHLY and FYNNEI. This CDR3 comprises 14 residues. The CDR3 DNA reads TGTGCCAGCACCGGGGGACAGCTGAATGAAAAACTGTTTTTT. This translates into CASTGGQLNEKLFF.

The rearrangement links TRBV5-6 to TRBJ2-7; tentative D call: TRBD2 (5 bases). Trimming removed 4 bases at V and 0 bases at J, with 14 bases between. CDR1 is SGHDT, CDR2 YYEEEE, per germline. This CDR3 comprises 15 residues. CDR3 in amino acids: CASSGLLQSSYEQYF. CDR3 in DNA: TGTGCCAGCAGCGGACTTTTACAAAGCTCCTACGAGCAGTACTTC.

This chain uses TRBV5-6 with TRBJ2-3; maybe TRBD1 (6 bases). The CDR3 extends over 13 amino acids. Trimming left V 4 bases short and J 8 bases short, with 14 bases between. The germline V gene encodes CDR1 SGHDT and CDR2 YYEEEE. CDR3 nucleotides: TGTGCCAGCAGCGTGGACAGCTTGGGTACGCAGTATTTT. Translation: CASSVDSLGTQYF.

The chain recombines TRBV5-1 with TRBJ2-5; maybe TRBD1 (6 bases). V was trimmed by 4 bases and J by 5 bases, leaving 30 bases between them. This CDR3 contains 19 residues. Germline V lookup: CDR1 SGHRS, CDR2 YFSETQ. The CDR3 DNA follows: TGCGCCAGCAGCCCCCAATCCACCGGGACACAAGGACGGTGGGAGACCCAGTACTTC. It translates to CASSPQSTGTQGRWETQYF.

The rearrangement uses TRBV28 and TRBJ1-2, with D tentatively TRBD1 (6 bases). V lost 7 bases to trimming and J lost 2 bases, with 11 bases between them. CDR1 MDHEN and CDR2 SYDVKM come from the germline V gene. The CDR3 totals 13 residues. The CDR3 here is CASMTGQNYGYTF. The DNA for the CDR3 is TGTGCCAGCATGACCGGACAGAACTATGGCTACACCTTC.

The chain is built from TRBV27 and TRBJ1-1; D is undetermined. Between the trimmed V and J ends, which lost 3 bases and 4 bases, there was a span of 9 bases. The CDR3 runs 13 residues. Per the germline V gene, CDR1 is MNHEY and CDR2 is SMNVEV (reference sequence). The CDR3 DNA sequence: TGTGCCAGCAGTTTCATGGGAGGCACTGAAGCTTTCTTT. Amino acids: CASSFMGGTEAFF.

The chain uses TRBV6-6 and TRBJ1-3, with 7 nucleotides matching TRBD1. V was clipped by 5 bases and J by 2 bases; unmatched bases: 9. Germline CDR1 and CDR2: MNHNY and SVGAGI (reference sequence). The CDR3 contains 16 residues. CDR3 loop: CASSLTDRVAGNTIYF. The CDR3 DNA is TGTGCCAGCAGTCTCACCGACAGGGTAGCTGGAAACACCATATATTTT.

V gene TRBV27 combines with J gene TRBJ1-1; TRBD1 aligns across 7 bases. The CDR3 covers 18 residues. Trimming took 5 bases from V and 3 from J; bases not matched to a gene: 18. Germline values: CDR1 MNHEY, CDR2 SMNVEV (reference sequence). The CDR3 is CASSRRGQLATRDTEAFF. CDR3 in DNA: TGTGCCAGCAGTCGTAGGGGACAGCTCGCTACAAGGGACACTGAAGCTTTCTTT.

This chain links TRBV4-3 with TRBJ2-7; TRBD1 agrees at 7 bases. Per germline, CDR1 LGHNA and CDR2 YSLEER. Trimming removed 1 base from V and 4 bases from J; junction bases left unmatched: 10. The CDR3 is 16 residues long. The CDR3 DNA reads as TGCGCCAGCAGCCAAGCGGGGACAGCCTTCCTATACGAGCAGTACTTC. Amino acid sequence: CASSQAGTAFLYEQYF.

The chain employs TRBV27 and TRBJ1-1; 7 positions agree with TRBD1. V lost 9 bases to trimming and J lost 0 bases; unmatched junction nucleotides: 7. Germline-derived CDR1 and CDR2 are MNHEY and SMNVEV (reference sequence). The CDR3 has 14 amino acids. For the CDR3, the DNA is TGTGCCAGTAGGCCGGGACAGTTGAACACTGAAGCTTTCTTT. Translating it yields CASRPGQLNTEAFF.

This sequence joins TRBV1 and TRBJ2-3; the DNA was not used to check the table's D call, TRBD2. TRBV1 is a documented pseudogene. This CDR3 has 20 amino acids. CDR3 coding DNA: TGCACCAGCAGCCAAGATGTGGGACTAGCGGGAGCGCCCGTCACAGATACGCAGTATTTT. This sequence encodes CTSSQDVGLAGAPVTDTQYF.

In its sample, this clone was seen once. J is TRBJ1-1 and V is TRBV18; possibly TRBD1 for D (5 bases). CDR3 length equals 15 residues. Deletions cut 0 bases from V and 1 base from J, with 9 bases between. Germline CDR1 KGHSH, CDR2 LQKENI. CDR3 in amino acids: CASSPPWGGNTEAFF. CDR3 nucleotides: TGTGCCAGCTCACCACCGTGGGGGGGGAACACTGAAGCTTTCTTT.